Each of the 16 T cell receptor beta chains below was sequenced from the same sample in a study of cytomegalovirus exposure and HLA in healthy donors. The PCR ran on 60 Vbeta and 13 Jbeta primers. The assay was immunoSEQ multiplex PCR, and TCRdb's table has in-frame clones only and misses some. The table shows about 160,000 clones, with around four fifths occurring only once. What was sequenced was PBMCs. The receptors were sampled from a man younger than 35 in good health and CMV-seropositive.

Concerning this clone: The same CDR3 is also encoded by other DNA sequences in this sample. This chain uses TRBV6-5 with TRBJ1-2, with 8 bases matching TRBD1. Germline V gene sequence: CDR1 MNHEY, CDR2 SVGAGI. This CDR3 contains 13 residues. V gave up 6 bases and J gave up 8 bases; unmatched junction bases: 8. CDR3 region: CASSPGTGGGYTF. The CDR3 DNA reads as TGTGCCAGCAGCCCCGGAACAGGGGGGGGCTACACCTTC.

The rearrangement joins TRBV25-1 to TRBJ2-5; 9 bases are shared with TRBD1. Germline V gives CDR1 MGHDK, CDR2 SYGVNS. With V trimmed by 1 base and J by 0 bases, 3 bases remained unmatched. The CDR3 loop spans 16 amino acids. The CDR3 bases are TGTGCCAGCAGTGAATCCGGACAGGGGAACCAAGAGACCCAGTACTTC. This gives the protein CASSESGQGNQETQYF.

DNA for the CDR3: TGCGCCAGCAGCTTGGAGGGGGGGCGACCCGAGCAGTACTTC. This gives the protein CASSLEGGRPEQYF. The gene calls are TRBV5-1 and TRBJ2-7; TRBD2 might be the D (7 bases). The germline V and J ends were trimmed by 0 bases and 6 bases, with 13 bases remaining between them. Germline V gene lookup returns CDR1 SGHRS and CDR2 YFSETQ. This CDR3 has 14 residues.

V usage is TRBV7-2 and J usage is TRBJ1-4, with D uncertain. The germline CDR1 and CDR2 sequences are SGHTA and FQGNSA. The CDR3 length is 13 residues. The V end lost 5 bases, the J end lost 5 bases, and 9 bases lay between the germline ends. The CDR3: CASSPRRNEKLFF. The CDR3 coding sequence is TGTGCCAGCAGCCCTCGCAGGAATGAAAAACTGTTTTTT.

This clone has just a few counts. The same CDR3 is also encoded by other DNA sequences in this sample. The rearrangement joins TRBV19 to TRBJ1-2; D is undetermined. Trimming removed 0 bases at V and 8 bases at J, with 10 bases between. The CDR3 is 13 residues long. CDR1 is LNHDA and CDR2 is SQIVND in the germline V gene (reference sequence). CDR3 coding DNA: TGTGCCAGTAGTATAGAACCAGGTGGCGGCTACACCTTC. It encodes CASSIEPGGGYTF.

This clone was recorded only once. The rearrangement joins TRBV28 to TRBJ1-5; D not certain. Trimming cost V 7 bases and J 10 bases, with 17 bases left between them. The CDR3 runs to 13 residues. CDR1 and CDR2 (germline): MDHEN, SYDVKM. DNA for the CDR3: TGTGCCAGCACCCACGAGCGGCCGGATCCCCAGCATTTT. This codes for CASTHERPDPQHF.

The chain links TRBV15 to TRBJ2-7; TRBD1 aligns across 10 bases. Germline V gene sequence: CDR1 LNHNV, CDR2 YYDKDF (reference sequence). V dropped 5 bases and J dropped 6; count of bases not matched to a gene: 10. CDR3 length: 15 residues. CDR3 bases: TGTGCCACCAGCCCTTTCGTCGGGACAGGGGCCGAGCAGTACTTC. As protein: CATSPFVGTGAEQYF.

The V and J genes are TRBV5-1 and TRBJ1-4, with 8 bases fitting TRBD1. The CDR3 extends over 17 amino acids. V trimming: 4 bases; J trimming: 0 bases; junction bases outside the gene matches: 8. Germline CDR1 reads SGHRS; CDR2 reads YFSETQ. The DNA for the CDR3 is TGCGCCAGCAGCCCCGGACAGGGAATTGCAACTAATGAAAAACTGTTTTTT. Translation: CASSPGQGIATNEKLFF.

The gene calls are TRBV14 and TRBJ2-7, with D tentatively TRBD2 (5 bases). V was trimmed by 2 bases and J by 5 bases, leaving 13 bases between them. The CDR3 length is 14 residues. Looked up from germline, CDR1 is SGHDN and CDR2 is FVKESK. CDR3 amino acids: CASSQYLVEDEQYF. The CDR3 coding sequence is TGTGCCAGCAGCCAATATCTAGTGGAGGACGAGCAGTACTTC.

CDR3 sequence: CASSPQRGTDTQYF. The CDR3 DNA sequence: TGTGCCAGCTCACCACAACGGGGCACAGATACGCAGTATTTT. The chain joins TRBV18 to TRBJ2-3; D call uncertain. CDR3 length: 14 amino acids. Germline V gene lookup returns CDR1 KGHSH and CDR2 LQKENI. V was clipped by 1 base and J by 1 base, with 6 bases between them.

This clone was picked up a small number of times. The chain has TRBV5-1 and TRBJ1-5; 7 positions agree with TRBD1. CDR1 SGHRS and CDR2 YFSETQ come from the germline V gene. V dropped 3 bases and J dropped 2; count of bases not matched to a gene: 2. The CDR3 sequence is 14 residues long. The CDR3 here is CASSYGQGNQPQHF. The CDR3, as DNA: TGCGCCAGCAGCTATGGACAGGGCAATCAGCCCCAGCATTTT. The variable domain in full, completed from reference TRBV5-1 and TRBJ1-5, reads KAGVTQTPRYLIKTRGQQVTLSCSPISGHRSVSWYQQTPGQGLQFLFEYFSETQRNKGNFPGRFSGRQFSNSRSEMNVSTLELGDSALYLCASSYGQGNQPQHFGDGTRLSIL.

The CDR3 DNA reads as TGTGCCAGTAGTATGGGAGGAGGTCTTCGGGGAAATGAGCAGTTCTTC. Translation gives CASSMGGGLRGNEQFF. The rearrangement joins TRBV19 to TRBJ2-1; TRBD2 is a possible D gene (6 bases). This CDR3 comprises 16 residues. Per germline, CDR1 LNHDA and CDR2 SQIVND (reference sequence). The ends were cut back, 3 bases at V and 7 bases at J, with 19 bases in the middle.

The V gene is TRBV7-2, the J gene TRBJ2-5; the D is unclear. Trimming pared 4 bases from V and 6 bases from J, leaving 21 bases between. Germline V lookup: CDR1 SGHTA, CDR2 FQGNSA. The CDR3 has 16 amino acids. CDR3: CASSSPTRSPSKTQYF. The DNA of the CDR3 is TGTGCCAGCAGCTCCCCAACGCGCTCTCCGAGTAAGACCCAGTACTTC.

J is TRBJ1-3 and V is TRBV28; D uncertain. CDR1 is MDHEN, CDR2 SYDVKM, per germline. Trimming removed 3 bases at V and 6 bases at J, with 9 bases between. The CDR3 has 13 residues. CDR3 residues: CASSLAGPNTIYF. The CDR3 region has the DNA TGTGCCAGCAGTTTGGCAGGCCCAAACACCATATATTTT.

The CDR3 sequence: CASQFFPQRSNQPQHF. The DNA of the CDR3 is TGTGCCAGCCAGTTTTTTCCGCAACGAAGCAATCAGCCCCAGCATTTT. The rearrangement joins TRBV2 to TRBJ1-5; D uncertain. Trimming shortened V by 8 bases and J by 1 base, and 18 bases separated the two germline ends. CDR1 SNHLY and CDR2 FYNNEI come from the germline V gene. This CDR3 spans 16 amino acids.

This chain connects TRBV4-1 to TRBJ1-5; D possibly corresponds to TRBD1 (5 bases). This CDR3 comprises 16 residues. The V and J ends lost 4 bases and 3 bases respectively, with 16 bases between them. Germline lookup yields CDR1 MGHRA and CDR2 YSYEKL. The CDR3 region is CASSPTLWGNNQPQHF. CDR3 sequence (DNA): TGCGCCAGCAGCCCCACGTTATGGGGCAACAATCAGCCCCAGCATTTT.